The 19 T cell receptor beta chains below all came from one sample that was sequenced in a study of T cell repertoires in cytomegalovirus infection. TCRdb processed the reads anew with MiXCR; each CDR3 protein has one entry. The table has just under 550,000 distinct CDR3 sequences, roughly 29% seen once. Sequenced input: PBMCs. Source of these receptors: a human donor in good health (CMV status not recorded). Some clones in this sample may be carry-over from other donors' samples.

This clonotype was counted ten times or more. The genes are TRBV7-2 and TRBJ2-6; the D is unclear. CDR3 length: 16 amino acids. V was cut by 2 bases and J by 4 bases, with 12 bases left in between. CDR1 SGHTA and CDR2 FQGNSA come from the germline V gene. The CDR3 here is CASSLYGVSGANVLTF. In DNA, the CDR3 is TGTGCCAGCAGCTTATATGGGGTCTCAGGGGCCAACGTCCTGACTTTC.

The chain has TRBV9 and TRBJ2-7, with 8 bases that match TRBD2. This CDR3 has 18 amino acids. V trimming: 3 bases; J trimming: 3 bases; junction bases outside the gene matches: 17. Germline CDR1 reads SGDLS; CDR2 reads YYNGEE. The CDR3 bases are TGTGCCAGCAGCGAGGGACAAGTGGGACTAGACGAGGACTACGAGCAGTACTTC. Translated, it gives CASSEGQVGLDEDYEQYF.

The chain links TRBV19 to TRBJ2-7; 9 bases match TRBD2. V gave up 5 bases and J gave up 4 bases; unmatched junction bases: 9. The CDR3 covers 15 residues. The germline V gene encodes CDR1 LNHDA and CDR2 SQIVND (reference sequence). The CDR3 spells CASSFRSSGIYEQYF. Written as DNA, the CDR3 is TGTGCCAGTAGTTTTCGGTCTAGCGGGATTTACGAGCAGTACTTC.

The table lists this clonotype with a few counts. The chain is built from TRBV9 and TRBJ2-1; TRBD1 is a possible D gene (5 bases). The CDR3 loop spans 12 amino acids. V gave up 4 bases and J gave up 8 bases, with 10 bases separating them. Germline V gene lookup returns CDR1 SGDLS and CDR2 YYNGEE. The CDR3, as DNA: TGTGCCAGCAGCACTGCAGGGTATGAGCAGTTCTTC. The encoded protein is CASSTAGYEQFF.

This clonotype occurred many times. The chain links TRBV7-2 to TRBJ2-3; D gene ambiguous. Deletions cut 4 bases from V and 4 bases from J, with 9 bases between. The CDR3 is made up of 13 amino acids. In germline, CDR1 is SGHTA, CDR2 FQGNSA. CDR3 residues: CASSSTRADTQYF. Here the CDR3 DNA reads TGTGCCAGCAGCTCTACCCGGGCAGATACGCAGTATTTT.

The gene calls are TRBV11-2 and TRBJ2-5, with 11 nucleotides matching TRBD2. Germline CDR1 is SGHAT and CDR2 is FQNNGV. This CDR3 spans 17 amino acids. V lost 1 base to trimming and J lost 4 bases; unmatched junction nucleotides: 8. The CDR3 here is CASSLGLAGRWGETQYF. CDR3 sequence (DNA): TGTGCCAGCAGCTTAGGACTAGCGGGGAGGTGGGGAGAGACCCAGTACTTC. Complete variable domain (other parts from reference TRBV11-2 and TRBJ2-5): EAGVAQSPRYKIIEKRQSVAFWCNPISGHATLYWYQQILGQGPKLLIQFQNNGVVDDSQLPKDRFSAERLKGVDSTLKIQPAKLEDSAVYLCASSLGLAGRWGETQYFGPGTRLLVL.

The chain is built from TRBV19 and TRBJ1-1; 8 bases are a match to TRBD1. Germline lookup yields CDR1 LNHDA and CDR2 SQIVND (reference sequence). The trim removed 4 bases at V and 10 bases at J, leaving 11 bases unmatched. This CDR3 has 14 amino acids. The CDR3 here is CASSKTGQAMRAFF. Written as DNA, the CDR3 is TGTGCCAGTAGTAAAACGGGACAGGCAATGAGAGCTTTCTTT.

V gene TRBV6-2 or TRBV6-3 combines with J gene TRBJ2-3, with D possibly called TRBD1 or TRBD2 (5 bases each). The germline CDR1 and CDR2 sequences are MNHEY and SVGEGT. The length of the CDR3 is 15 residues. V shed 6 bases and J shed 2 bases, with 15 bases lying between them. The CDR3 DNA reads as TGTGCCAGCAGCAAAACTCGGGGCTCCACAGATACGCAGTATTTT. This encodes CASSKTRGSTDTQYF.

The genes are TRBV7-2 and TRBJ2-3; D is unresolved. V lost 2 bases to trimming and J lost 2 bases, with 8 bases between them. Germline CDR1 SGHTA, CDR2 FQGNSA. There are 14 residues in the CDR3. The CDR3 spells CASSLQLPTDTQYF. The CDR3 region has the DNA TGTGCCAGCAGCTTACAACTACCCACAGATACGCAGTATTTT.

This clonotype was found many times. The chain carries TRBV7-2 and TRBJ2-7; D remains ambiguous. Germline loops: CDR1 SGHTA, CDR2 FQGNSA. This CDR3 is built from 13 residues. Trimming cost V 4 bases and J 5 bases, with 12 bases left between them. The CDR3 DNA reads TGTGCCAGCAGCTACTATCGTAGAGACGAGCAGTACTTC. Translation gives CASSYYRRDEQYF. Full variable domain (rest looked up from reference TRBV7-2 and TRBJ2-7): GAGVSQSPSNKVTEKGKDVELRCDPISGHTALYWYRQSLGQGLEFLIYFQGNSAPDKSGLPSDRFSAERTGGSVSTLTIQRTQQEDSAVYLCASSYYRRDEQYFGPGTRLTVT.

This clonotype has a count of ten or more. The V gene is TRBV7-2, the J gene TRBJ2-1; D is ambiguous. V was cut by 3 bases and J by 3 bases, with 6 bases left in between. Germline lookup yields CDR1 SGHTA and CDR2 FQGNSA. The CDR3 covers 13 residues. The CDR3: CASSFTLYNEQFF. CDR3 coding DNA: TGTGCCAGCAGCTTTACGCTCTACAATGAGCAGTTCTTC.

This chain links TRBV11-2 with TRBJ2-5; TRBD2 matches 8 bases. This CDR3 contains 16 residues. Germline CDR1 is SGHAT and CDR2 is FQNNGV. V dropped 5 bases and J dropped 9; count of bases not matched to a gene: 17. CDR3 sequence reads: CASSPQTGLVIGAQYF. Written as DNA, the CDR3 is TGTGCCAGCAGCCCCCAGACGGGACTAGTAATCGGTGCCCAGTACTTC.

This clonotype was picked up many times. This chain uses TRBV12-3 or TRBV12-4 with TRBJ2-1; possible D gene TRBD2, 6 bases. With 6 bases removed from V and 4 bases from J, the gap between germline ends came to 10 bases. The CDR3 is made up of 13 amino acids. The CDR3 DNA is TGTGCCAGCAGGAAGGGACTGTACAATGAGCAGTTCTTC. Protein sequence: CASRKGLYNEQFF.

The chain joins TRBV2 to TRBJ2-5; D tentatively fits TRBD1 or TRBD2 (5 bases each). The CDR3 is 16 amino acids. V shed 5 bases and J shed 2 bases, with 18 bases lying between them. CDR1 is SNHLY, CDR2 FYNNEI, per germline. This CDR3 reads CASSLLSSGRQETQYF. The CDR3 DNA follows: TGTGCCAGCAGTTTGCTTTCCTCGGGACGGCAAGAGACCCAGTACTTC.

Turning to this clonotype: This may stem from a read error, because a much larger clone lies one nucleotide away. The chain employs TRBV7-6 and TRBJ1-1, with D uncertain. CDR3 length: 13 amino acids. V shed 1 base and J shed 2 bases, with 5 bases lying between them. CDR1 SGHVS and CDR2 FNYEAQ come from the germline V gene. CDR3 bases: TGTGCCAGCAGCTTAGAGGACAACACTGAAGCTTTCTTT. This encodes CASSLEDNTEAFF.

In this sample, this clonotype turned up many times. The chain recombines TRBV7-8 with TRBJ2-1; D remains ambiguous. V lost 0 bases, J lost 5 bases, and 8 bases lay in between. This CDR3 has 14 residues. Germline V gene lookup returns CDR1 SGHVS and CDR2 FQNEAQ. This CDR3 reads CASSLARLNNEQFF. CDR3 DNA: TGTGCCAGCAGCTTAGCACGCCTAAACAATGAGCAGTTCTTC.

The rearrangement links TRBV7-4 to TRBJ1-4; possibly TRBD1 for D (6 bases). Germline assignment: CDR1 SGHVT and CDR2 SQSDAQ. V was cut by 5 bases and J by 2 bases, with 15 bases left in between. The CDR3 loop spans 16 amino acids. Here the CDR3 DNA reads TGTGCCAGCAGCCCCAGTCGGGGGGCGACTAATGAAAAACTGTTTTTT. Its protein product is CASSPSRGATNEKLFF.

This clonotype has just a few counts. CDR3 region: CASTGRSVRAGELFF. In nucleotides, the CDR3 is TGTGCCAGCACCGGGAGGAGCGTGAGGGCCGGGGAGCTGTTTTTT. V and J are TRBV6-2 or TRBV6-3 and TRBJ2-2; TRBD2 agrees at 7 bases. This CDR3 has 15 amino acids. V lost 7 bases, J lost 6 bases, and 11 bases stayed unmatched. Germline V gene sequence: CDR1 MNHEY, CDR2 SVGEGT.

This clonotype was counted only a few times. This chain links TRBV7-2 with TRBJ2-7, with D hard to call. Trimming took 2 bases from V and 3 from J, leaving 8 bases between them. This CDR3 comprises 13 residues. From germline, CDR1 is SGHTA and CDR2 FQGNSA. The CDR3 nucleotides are TGTGCCAGCAGCTTAATCCGGAGCTACGAGCAGTACGTC. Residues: CASSLIRSYEQYV.